Sequencing of this TCR beta chain was carried out in a study of T cells after yellow fever vaccination (dated by TCRdb to 2018 to 2020). Background on the whole study: Libraries from fractions with low cell numbers were prepared with the SMART-Seq v4 Ultra Low Input RNA kit. To track T-cell clones before and after primary and booster YFV17D yellow fever vaccination, bulk TCR alpha and beta repertoires were sequenced longitudinally. Two healthy male donors, one aged 18 to 30 and one aged 30 to 40 years, were included in the cohort. Blood was collected at multiple timepoints before and after primary and secondary immunization, and bulk PBMC replicates and cell subsets were isolated.

The sample's treatment or condition label is to be understood as: live attenuated yellow fever vaccine strain. Two biological replicates of bulk PBMCs were collected at each blood-draw timepoint. PBMCs were isolated from peripheral blood using a standard Ficoll-Paque protocol. TriZol was used to extract RNA from bulk PBMCs, CD4 and CD8 fractions, and dextramer-positive and dextramer-negative fractions. Of note for this clonotype: Its antigen remains undetermined. The input lacks base qualities; no much larger clone sits a single base away.

The full study reports these points: Because abundant contaminating clonotypes from the bulk population could be contained in FACS-sorted repertoires, computational filtering was required. Because the study included only a couple of donors, the extent to which the findings can be generalized is limited. Compared with the primary T-cell response, the secondary T-cell response was faster but weaker, reaching its peak on day 5 rather than on day 15. Most clones expanded after primary vaccination were re-detected after the booster (almost 98% of CD4 and around 88% of CD8), suggesting broad memory maintenance. A small fraction of clonotypes showed up in both the CD4 and CD8 compartments, probably as a result of convergent recombination.

TCR cDNA was synthesized by 5'RACE template switching, through which a universal primer site and unique molecular identifiers were introduced. Priming for cDNA synthesis came from both the TCR alpha and TCR beta constant segments. Libraries were amplified in two PCR steps, with sample barcodes and sequencing adapters added in the second step. Sequencing of libraries was done on Illumina HiSeq 2500 (2x100 bp) or NovaSeq (2x150 bp). Processing in the source paper ran as follows. Reads were demultiplexed and collapsed into UMI consensus sequences with MIGEC, and V(D)J alignment was performed with MiXCR. Vaccine-responding clonotypes were identified with edgeR using replicate PBMC samples, with FDR below 0.01 and a log2 fold change above 5 up to day 15 being required. Bulk clonotypes were assigned CD4 or CD8 identity according to which sequenced CD4 or CD8 repertoire held them at higher abundance. The public reads were quality trimmed at Q25 with fastp and then assembled into clones with MiXCR by TCRdb, keeping productive beta chains. All rows with the same CDR3 protein become a single entry with the most common DNA and genes. It is TCRdb's table, rather than the study itself, that gives the V and J calls and clone size. Here the sample has 500,000 to 550,000 distinct CDR3 sequences; just over 20% occur a single time. The ten top clones hold about a sixth of the sample.

This TCR was sampled from a man between 18 and 29 years old who received the YFV17D yellow fever vaccine. Source: PBMCs, taken 20 to 25 days after the first yellow fever vaccination.

The CDR3 protein is CASTYSGGENNEQFF. The DNA sequence follows: TGTGCCAGCACTTATAGCGGGGGGGAAAACAATGAGCAGTTCTTC. Rearrangement joined TRBV9 to TRBJ2-1, and 11 junctional nucleotides match TRBD2. The CDR3 runs 15 residues from the cysteine to the phenylalanine. The DNA shown is the 45-base CDR3, in frame from base 1. As encoded in the germline V gene, CDR1 is SGDLS while CDR2 is YYNGEE. Clipping removes 6 bases from V and 5 bases from J, with 7 as the unmatched junction base count.